Listed here are 13 T cell receptor beta chains from one sample, sequenced in a study of blood T cell repertoires in COVID-19. Repertoires were generated with immunoSEQ multiplex PCR, while TCRdb's copy carries only in-frame clones and drops some. The sample shows nearly 200,000 clones, approximately 88% of them seen only once. The sequenced material came from PBMCs or T cells enriched from blood (not recorded which). Receptors were obtained from a woman aged 18-30 years who had recovered from COVID-19.

This clone came up once. The rearrangement joins TRBV27 to TRBJ2-3; possibly TRBD2 for D (6 bases). This CDR3 comprises 15 residues. Deletions cut 6 bases from V and 1 base from J, with 14 bases between. From germline, CDR1 is MNHEY and CDR2 SMNVEV (reference sequence). CDR3 amino acids: CASSPAGGRTDTQYF. The CDR3 DNA sequence: TGTGCCAGCAGCCCCGCCGGGGGACGCACAGATACGCAGTATTTT.

This clone was picked up one time. The V and J genes are TRBV21-1 and TRBJ1-2; the D call in the table, TRBD1, was not verified against the DNA. TRBV21-1 is recorded as a pseudogene. The CDR3 contains 19 residues. The CDR3 DNA sequence: TGTGCCAGCACTGCCAAAAAAAAACAGGAAACAGGGGACTGCTATGGCTACACCTTC. This sequence encodes CASTAKKKQETGDCYGYTF.

The chain is built from TRBV14 and TRBJ2-1; unclear D gene. Germline lookup yields CDR1 SGHDN and CDR2 FVKESK. The CDR3 length is 13 residues. Trimming cost V 1 base and J 7 bases, with 8 bases left between them. CDR3 nucleotides: TGTGCCAGCAGCCAAGTTGCGGCGAATGAGCAGTTCTTC. Translating it yields CASSQVAANEQFF. The full variable domain, its missing parts supplied by reference TRBV14 and TRBJ2-1, is EAGVTQFPSHSVIEKGQTVTLRCDPISGHDNLYWYRRVMGKEIKFLLHFVKESKQDESGMPNNRFLAERTGGTYSTLKVQPAELEDSGVYFCASSQVAANEQFFGPGTRLTVL.

The chain carries TRBV19 and TRBJ1-4; D is uncertain. Germline loops: CDR1 LNHDA, CDR2 SQIVND (reference sequence). Trimming pared 10 bases from V and 4 bases from J, leaving 13 bases between. The CDR3 loop spans 13 amino acids. This CDR3 is CATRTRINEKLFF. CDR3 in DNA: TGTGCCACTCGAACGAGGATTAATGAAAAACTGTTTTTT. Full variable domain (outside the CDR3, taken from reference TRBV19 and TRBJ1-4): DGGITQSPKYLFRKEGQNVTLSCEQNLNHDAMYWYRQDPGQGLRLIYYSQIVNDFQKGDIAEGYSVSREKKESFPLTVTSAQKNPTAFYLCATRTRINEKLFFGSGTQLSVL.

The chain combines TRBV27 with TRBJ2-5, with 7 bases aligning to TRBD1. This CDR3 has 16 residues. Germline CDR1 and CDR2: MNHEY and SMNVEV (reference sequence). J gave up 4 bases and V 4 bases, and 12 bases lay outside the gene matches. The CDR3 DNA sequence: TGTGCCAGCAGTTCCAACTCACGACAGGGTCCAGAGACCCAGTACTTC. Translating gives CASSSNSRQGPETQYF.

This chain connects TRBV6-5 to TRBJ1-5, with D hard to call. V lost 6 bases and J 4 bases, leaving 13 bases between the germline ends. This CDR3 has 14 amino acids. CDR1 is MNHEY, CDR2 SVGAGI, per germline. CDR3 amino acids: CASRPFGLNQPQHF. The CDR3 bases are TGTGCCAGCAGGCCCTTCGGACTAAATCAGCCCCAGCATTTT.

V is TRBV4-2 and J is TRBJ1-2; 8 nucleotides match TRBD1. In germline, CDR1 is LGHNA, CDR2 YNFKEQ. The V segment lost 5 bases and the J segment 6 bases; nucleotides outside the gene matches: 8. This CDR3 is 14 amino acids long. The CDR3 coding sequence is TGTGCCAGCAGCACGGACAGGGCTTGGAATGGCTACACCTTC. It encodes CASSTDRAWNGYTF.

The chain is built from TRBV9 and TRBJ1-1; TRBD1 matches at 9 bases. CDR3 length: 14 residues. Germline V lookup: CDR1 SGDLS, CDR2 YYNGEE. Unmatched junction bases numbered 5, after V lost 4 bases and J lost 4 bases. CDR3 bases: TGTGCCAGCAGCTCGGGACAGGGCAGCACTGAAGCTTTCTTT. It specifies CASSSGQGSTEAFF.

This chain links TRBV12-3 or TRBV12-4 with TRBJ1-3, with 9 bases identical to TRBD1. V lost 6 bases to trimming and J lost 4 bases; unmatched junction nucleotides: 1. The CDR3 is 13 amino acids. CDR3 loop: CASRGTGGNTIYF. CDR3 coding DNA: TGTGCCAGCAGGGGGACAGGGGGAAACACCATATATTTT.

The rearrangement uses TRBV7-6 and TRBJ2-3; tentatively, D is TRBD2 (5 bases). CDR1 and CDR2 from the germline V gene are SGHVS and FNYEAQ. V was pared by 1 base and J by 3 bases, with 11 bases between. The CDR3 consists of 15 residues. In nucleotides, the CDR3 is TGTGCCAGCAGCTTAGGAGCCCCGGGGACAGATACGCAGTATTTT. As protein: CASSLGAPGTDTQYF.

This chain joins TRBV6-5 and TRBJ1-6, with D uncertain. This CDR3 contains 13 residues. Germline values: CDR1 MNHEY, CDR2 SVGAGI. Trimming removed 9 bases from V and 6 bases from J, with 12 bases in between. The DNA for the CDR3 is TGTGCCAGTTTTGCAGGATTTAATTCACCCCTCCACTTT. As protein: CASFAGFNSPLHF.

The chain is built from TRBV6-5 and TRBJ1-1; possibly TRBD1 for D (6 bases). Per the germline V gene, CDR1 is MNHEY and CDR2 is SVGAGI. Trimming left V 6 bases short and J 0 bases short, with 11 bases between. The CDR3 has 14 residues. DNA for the CDR3: TGTGCCAGCAGCCTCGGGACATTGAACACTGAAGCTTTCTTT. Its protein product is CASSLGTLNTEAFF.

This sequence joins TRBV7-3 and TRBJ1-2, with 12 nucleotides matching TRBD1. Germline V gene lookup returns CDR1 SGHTA and CDR2 FQGTGA. This CDR3 has 19 residues. Unmatched junction bases numbered 18, after V lost 5 bases and J lost 5 bases. CDR3 nucleotide sequence: TGTGCCAGCAGCCCGACTCAGACCGGGACAGGGGGCCCCGGATATGGCTACACCTTC. Translating it yields CASSPTQTGTGGPGYGYTF.